This T cell receptor (beta chain) was sequenced during a study of T cell repertoires in cytomegalovirus infection. At the level of the study: Both CMV infection and a matching HLA type were indicated by public TCR beta signatures. Study-level results: In two of eight donors, the top clonotype was HLA-C-restricted CMV-specific.

TCRdb re-derived calls from the reads in MiXCR, one entry per CDR3 protein. The sample consists of approximately 750,000 distinct CDR3 sequences, approximately 34% of them appearing once. This CDR3 spans 13 amino acids. Germline V gene data show CDR1 as MDHEN and CDR2 as SYDVKM. V gave up 4 bases and J gave up 5 bases, with 8 bases separating them. As for this clonotype: Its specificity is not known.

The TCR sequence derives from a human donor in good health (CMV status not recorded). Some clones in this sample may be carry-over from other donors' samples. Input material: PBMCs. The V and J genes are TRBV28 and TRBJ1-4; the D gene is possibly TRBD1 (5 bases). As DNA, the CDR3 is TGTGCCAGCAGTTCCAGGGCAAATGAAAAACTGTTTTTT. Amino acid sequence: CASSSRANEKLFF.